The 10 T cell receptor beta chains presented below share a single source sample, sequenced in a study of T cell changes during pregnancy in multiple sclerosis. Profiling relied on immunoSEQ multiplex PCR, and the TCRdb table lists in-frame clones only, not all of them. Found here are 20,000 to 25,000 clones, 70% to 90% of them singletons; the top ten hold about 1.1%. Material: CD4+ T cells from peripheral blood mononuclear cells, obtained in the first trimester of pregnancy. The receptors stem from a female donor in good health, enrolled as a control in a pregnancy study.

There are a few counts of this clone. The chain employs TRBV6-5 and TRBJ1-5; D is ambiguous. V was pared by 0 bases and J by 5 bases, with 11 bases between. Germline loops: CDR1 MNHEY, CDR2 SVGAGI. The CDR3 has 15 residues. For the CDR3, the DNA is TGTGCCAGCAGTTACTCTGGGTCGGGTCATCAGCCCCAGCATTTT. Amino acid sequence: CASSYSGSGHQPQHF.

The chain recombines TRBV5-1 with TRBJ1-2; 10 nucleotides align to TRBD1. Germline V lookup: CDR1 SGHRS, CDR2 YFSETQ. The CDR3 has 15 residues. Losses at the gene ends were 3 bases for V and 4 bases for J; bases not matched to a gene: 6. CDR3 DNA: TGCGCCAGCAGCTCGAGACAGGGGGCAATCTATGGCTACACCTTC. Translated, it gives CASSSRQGAIYGYTF.

The V call is TRBV5-1, the J call TRBJ2-5, with no clear D. V dropped 4 bases and J dropped 1 base, with 5 bases sitting between them. Germline V gene lookup returns CDR1 SGHRS and CDR2 YFSETQ. CDR3 size: 12 residues. The CDR3 DNA is TGCGCCAGCAGCCTCTCCCAAGAGACCCAGTACTTC. This gives the protein CASSLSQETQYF.

The V and J genes are TRBV6-5 and TRBJ2-5; D is possibly TRBD2 (6 bases). Germline lookup yields CDR1 MNHEY and CDR2 SVGAGI. The CDR3 contains 14 residues. Between the trimmed V and J ends, which lost 6 bases and 4 bases, there was a span of 15 bases. The CDR3 DNA follows: TGTGCCAGCAGCCGCCGGGGAGCGGGAGAGACCCAGTACTTC. This sequence encodes CASSRRGAGETQYF.

This clone was observed a few times. The chain recombines TRBV19 with TRBJ1-4, with D uncertain. This CDR3 contains 14 residues. The germline gives CDR1 LNHDA, CDR2 SQIVND (reference sequence). Trimming pared 3 bases from V and 6 bases from J, leaving 11 bases between. CDR3 loop: CASSIGGGDEKLFF. The DNA of the CDR3 is TGTGCCAGTAGTATTGGCGGAGGAGATGAAAAACTGTTTTTT.

This clone ranks as medium-sized. The CDR3 DNA sequence: TGTGCCAGCAGCTTAGTGCAGGGTAATATTGGCGAGCAGTACTTC. Translation gives CASSLVQGNIGEQYF. V gene TRBV13 combines with J gene TRBJ2-7; D possibly corresponds to TRBD1 (5 bases). Between the trimmed V and J ends, which lost 1 base and 6 bases, there was a span of 16 bases. Germline assignment: CDR1 PRHDT and CDR2 FYEKMQ (reference sequence). The CDR3 totals 15 residues.

CDR3 DNA sequence: TGTGCCAGCAGCTTAGGTCTAGCGGGAGGCACAGATACGCAGTATTTT. Translation gives CASSLGLAGGTDTQYF. The gene calls are TRBV7-3 and TRBJ2-3; TRBD2 matches 10 bases. The germline CDR1 and CDR2 sequences are SGHTA and FQGTGA. CDR3 length: 16 amino acids. The trim removed 2 bases at V and 1 base at J, leaving 3 bases unmatched.

This chain joins TRBV5-1 and TRBJ2-3; no clear D gene. Germline CDR1 reads SGHRS; CDR2 reads YFSETQ. This CDR3 contains 13 residues. V lost 7 bases, J lost 6 bases, and 15 bases lay in between. The CDR3 is CASSARTGDTQYF. The CDR3 coding sequence is TGCGCCAGCTCGGCTCGTACCGGGGATACGCAGTATTTT.

This clone showed up just once. The gene calls are TRBV2 and TRBJ2-7, with 8 bases lining up with TRBD2. CDR3 length equals 15 residues. Trimming cost V 3 bases and J 5 bases; bases outside gene matches: 9. CDR1 is SNHLY, CDR2 FYNNEI, per germline. The CDR3 region is CASSELPGGSHEQYF. As DNA, the CDR3 is TGTGCCAGCAGTGAGTTACCGGGAGGGTCCCACGAGCAGTACTTC.

The chain employs TRBV19 and TRBJ2-2; D may be TRBD1 (5 bases). The ends were cut back, 3 bases at V and 3 bases at J, with 14 bases in the middle. Germline V gene data show CDR1 as LNHDA and CDR2 as SQIVND (reference sequence). The CDR3 spans 16 residues. The DNA of the CDR3 is TGTGCCAGTAGTATCCTGGGCCAGGGCTACACCGGGGAGCTGTTTTTT. It yields the protein CASSILGQGYTGELFF. The whole variable domain, filled in from reference TRBV19 and TRBJ2-2, reads DGGITQSPKYLFRKEGQNVTLSCEQNLNHDAMYWYRQDPGQGLRLIYYSQIVNDFQKGDIAEGYSVSREKKESFPLTVTSAQKNPTAFYLCASSILGQGYTGELFFGEGSRLTVL.